Each of the 28 T cell receptor beta chains below was sequenced from the same sample in a study of blood T cell repertoires in COVID-19. Using immunoSEQ multiplex PCR, the repertoire was profiled, and TCRdb retains in-frame clones only, with some absent. The sample lists approximately 220,000 clones; roughly 87% were seen once. The sample was PBMCs or T cells enriched from blood (not recorded which). The receptors derive from a woman aged 25-40 years with acute COVID-19.

The J gene is TRBJ2-3, the V gene TRBV27; 9 bases match TRBD2. CDR3 length: 16 residues. J was trimmed by 1 base and V by 6 bases; bases with no gene match: 8. Germline V gene data show CDR1 as MNHEY and CDR2 as SMNVEV (reference sequence). The DNA of the CDR3 is TGTGCCAGCAGAGTGCCGGGACTAGCTCGCACAGATACGCAGTATTTT. As protein: CASRVPGLARTDTQYF.

V is TRBV27 and J is TRBJ2-3, with 8 bases lining up with TRBD2. Germline assignment: CDR1 MNHEY and CDR2 SMNVEV (reference sequence). J was trimmed by 3 bases and V by 5 bases; bases with no gene match: 7. This CDR3 has 15 residues. The chain's CDR3 is CASSPAGGETDTQYF. The DNA of the CDR3 is TGTGCCAGCAGTCCTGCGGGAGGCGAAACAGATACGCAGTATTTT.

This chain uses TRBV11-2 with TRBJ2-1; 12 positions agree with TRBD2. The CDR3 has 16 amino acids. With 6 bases clipped from V and 5 bases from J, the junction kept 8 bases outside the gene matches. Germline CDR1 and CDR2: SGHAT and FQNNGV. Here the CDR3 reads CASRPSSGGAHNEQFF. In nucleotides, the CDR3 is TGTGCCAGCAGGCCTTCTAGCGGGGGGGCTCACAATGAGCAGTTCTTC.

V is TRBV3-1 (or the pseudogene TRBV3-2) and J is TRBJ1-1; the D is unclear. V was pared by 0 bases and J by 8 bases, with 13 bases between. The CDR3 runs to 14 residues. CDR1 is LGHDT and CDR2 is YNNKEL in the germline V gene (reference sequence). CDR3 nucleotides: TGTGCCAGCAGCCAAGATGGCCCCGGGAGAGAAGCTTTCTTT. Translated, it gives CASSQDGPGREAFF.

V and J are TRBV5-1 and TRBJ1-5; 8 nucleotides align to TRBD1. Germline CDR1 reads SGHRS; CDR2 reads YFSETQ. CDR3 length: 15 residues. Trimming cost V 4 bases and J 5 bases; bases outside gene matches: 8. The CDR3 loop reads CASSLTGEGDQPQHF. CDR3 coding DNA: TGCGCCAGCAGCCTGACAGGGGAAGGGGATCAGCCCCAGCATTTT.

V is TRBV7-9 and J is TRBJ2-5; weak D call: TRBD2 (6 bases). Germline loops: CDR1 SEHNR, CDR2 FQNEAQ (reference sequence). Trimming shortened V by 2 bases and J by 10 bases, and 20 bases separated the two germline ends. The CDR3 contains 15 residues. The CDR3 bases are TGTGCCAGCAGCTTACCGGCCCCGGAGGGGTTGGGCCAGTACTTC. It specifies CASSLPAPEGLGQYF.

The V gene is TRBV5-1, the J gene TRBJ1-1; no clear D. Germline CDR1 and CDR2: SGHRS and YFSETQ. Deletions cut 3 bases from V and 1 base from J, with 10 bases between. This CDR3 has 14 amino acids. The DNA of the CDR3 is TGCGCCAGCAGCTCCGCGTCGTCGAACACTGAAGCTTTCTTT. This encodes CASSSASSNTEAFF.

This chain joins TRBV19 and TRBJ2-6; 7 bases are shared with TRBD1. The CDR3 totals 15 residues. Germline CDR1 LNHDA, CDR2 SQIVND (reference sequence). V dropped 7 bases and J dropped 1; count of bases not matched to a gene: 4. The DNA for the CDR3 is TGTGCCAGTACCCCAGGGGGATCTGGGGCCAACGTCCTGACTTTC. Translated: CASTPGGSGANVLTF. The whole variable domain, filled in from reference TRBV19 and TRBJ2-6, reads DGGITQSPKYLFRKEGQNVTLSCEQNLNHDAMYWYRQDPGQGLRLIYYSQIVNDFQKGDIAEGYSVSREKKESFPLTVTSAQKNPTAFYLCASTPGGSGANVLTFGAGSRLTVL.

In regard to this clone: Other DNA variants within this sample encode the same CDR3. The genes are TRBV18 and TRBJ2-1; 11 nucleotides line up with TRBD2. This CDR3 contains 15 residues. Germline trimming cut 0 bases from V and 8 bases from J; bases unmatched to any gene: 3. Germline V gene lookup returns CDR1 KGHSH and CDR2 LQKENI. The CDR3 region has the DNA TGTGCCAGCTCACCACCCGGACTAGCGGGCGATGAGCAGTTCTTC. It codes for CASSPPGLAGDEQFF.

The V and J genes are TRBV5-4 and TRBJ2-1, with D possibly being TRBD2 (6 bases). The germline V gene encodes CDR1 SGHNT and CDR2 YYREEE (reference sequence). Trimming took 2 bases from V and 0 from J, leaving 15 bases between them. The CDR3 consists of 17 residues. The CDR3 nucleotides read TGTGCCAGCAGCTTTGAGGATACGGGGGTCTCCTACAATGAGCAGTTCTTC. Protein sequence: CASSFEDTGVSYNEQFF.

V usage is TRBV18 and J usage is TRBJ2-7; maybe TRBD2 (6 bases). This CDR3 region has 14 residues. V was shortened by 3 bases and J by 2 bases, with 11 bases between the two germline ends. CDR1 is KGHSH and CDR2 is LQKENI in the germline V gene. The CDR3 DNA reads as TGTGCCAGCTCACCCCCCGGGGGACCCTACGAGCAGTACTTC. It encodes CASSPPGGPYEQYF.

This chain joins TRBV6-5 and TRBJ1-1; TRBD1 is a possible D gene (5 bases). The V end lost 3 bases, the J end lost 11 bases, and 19 bases lay between the germline ends. CDR1 and CDR2 from the germline V gene are MNHEY and SVGAGI. The CDR3 runs 14 residues. The CDR3 region has the DNA TGTGCCAGCAGTTATAGGGGTACGAGGCGCTTGGCTTTCTTT. It translates to CASSYRGTRRLAFF.

This chain's CDR3 is CASNVGEGSGANEQFF. CDR3 coding DNA: TGTGCCAGCAACGTGGGGGAGGGAAGCGGGGCCAATGAGCAGTTCTTC. V usage is TRBV7-2 and J usage is TRBJ2-1; 7 bases map to TRBD2. The CDR3 runs 16 residues. Germline loops: CDR1 SGHTA, CDR2 FQGNSA. The V segment lost 7 bases and the J segment 6 bases; nucleotides outside the gene matches: 15.

Details on this clone: Sequence at one end of the junction differs from germline and may be a read error. J is TRBJ2-2 and V is TRBV7-7, with 7 bases matching TRBD2. CDR1 is SSHAT and CDR2 is FNYEAQ in the germline V gene (reference sequence). The CDR3 is 16 residues long. The CDR3 reads CASSGAGGSNTGELFF. The CDR3 bases are TGTGCTAGCAGCGGCGCCGGGGGGTCGAACACCGGGGAGCTGTTTTTT.

V usage is TRBV6-5 and J usage is TRBJ2-7; 7 nucleotides agree with TRBD2. V trimming: 0 bases; J trimming: 5 bases; junction bases outside the gene matches: 4. Germline values: CDR1 MNHEY, CDR2 SVGAGI. The CDR3 has 14 amino acids. The CDR3 DNA is TGTGCCAGCAGTTACTCGAGGCTAGCGGACGAGCAGTACTTC. It specifies CASSYSRLADEQYF.

This clone appeared once. The chain uses TRBV6-5 and TRBJ1-5; D gene ambiguous. This CDR3 has 14 amino acids. Trimming left V 5 bases short and J 0 bases short, with 8 bases between. From germline, CDR1 is MNHEY and CDR2 SVGAGI. CDR3 sequence: CASSPNYSNQPQHF. The CDR3 bases are TGTGCCAGCAGTCCCAACTATAGCAATCAGCCCCAGCATTTT.

J is TRBJ1-2 and V is TRBV6-5, with D hard to call. This CDR3 region has 14 residues. Germline V gene data show CDR1 as MNHEY and CDR2 as SVGAGI. With 7 bases removed from V and 3 bases from J, the gap between germline ends came to 15 bases. CDR3: CASTTAADHYGYTF. The CDR3 bases are TGTGCCAGCACCACCGCGGCAGACCACTATGGCTACACCTTC.

The V gene is TRBV2, the J gene TRBJ2-5; D is perhaps TRBD1 (8 bases). Trimming took off 6 bases at V and 5 bases at J, with 19 bases between the two ends. Germline-derived CDR1 and CDR2 are SNHLY and FYNNEI. This CDR3 spans 15 amino acids. The CDR3 spells CASRRETGEGETQYF. CDR3 nucleotide sequence: TGTGCCAGCAGGCGGGAGACAGGGGAGGGGGAGACCCAGTACTTC.

V is TRBV3-1 (or the pseudogene TRBV3-2) and J is TRBJ2-6; no reliable D call. V was shortened by 0 bases and J by 0 bases, with 3 bases between the two germline ends. Germline V gene sequence: CDR1 LGHDT, CDR2 YNNKEL (reference sequence). The CDR3 sequence is 15 residues long. The CDR3 region is CASSQDHSGANVLTF. The CDR3 nucleotides are TGTGCCAGCAGCCAAGATCACTCTGGGGCCAACGTCCTGACTTTC.

In nucleotides, the CDR3 is TGCAGCGTTTCCACTTTGTCCAGGGACTATGGCTACACCTTC. Translation: CSVSTLSRDYGYTF. The chain employs TRBV29-1 and TRBJ1-2; D might be TRBD1 (5 bases). V dropped 5 bases and J dropped 3 bases, with 16 bases sitting between them. Germline V gives CDR1 SQVTM, CDR2 ANQGSEA. This CDR3 has 14 residues.

This rearrangement joins TRBV6-5 to TRBJ2-7; 9 nucleotides agree with TRBD1. This CDR3 is built from 15 residues. The J segment lost 4 bases and the V segment lost 5 bases, leaving 9 bases of the junction unmatched. From germline, CDR1 is MNHEY and CDR2 SVGAGI. CDR3 in amino acids: CASSNNRDREYEQYF. For the CDR3, the DNA is TGTGCCAGCAGTAATAACCGGGACAGGGAATACGAGCAGTACTTC.

The J gene is TRBJ2-1, the V gene TRBV9, with 9 positions matching TRBD1. This CDR3 has 14 residues. The trim removed 4 bases at V and 7 bases at J, leaving 6 bases unmatched. Germline V gene sequence: CDR1 SGDLS, CDR2 YYNGEE. The CDR3 spells CASSPGTGTNEQFF. The CDR3 DNA reads TGTGCCAGCAGCCCTGGGACAGGGACAAATGAGCAGTTCTTC.

The chain uses TRBV27 and TRBJ1-4; D perhaps matches TRBD1 (6 bases). Germline CDR1 is MNHEY and CDR2 is SMNVEV (reference sequence). Trimming shortened V by 3 bases and J by 8 bases, and 10 bases separated the two germline ends. The CDR3 has 13 residues. The CDR3 sequence is CASSFTGREKLFF. CDR3 in DNA: TGTGCCAGCAGTTTTACAGGGCGGGAAAAACTGTTTTTT.

The V gene is TRBV9, the J gene TRBJ2-7; possible D gene TRBD2, 6 bases. The V gene lost 0 bases and the J gene lost 3 bases, with 13 bases spanning the gap. This CDR3 has 15 amino acids. The germline V gene encodes CDR1 SGDLS and CDR2 YYNGEE. This CDR3 is CASSVGGSGVYEQYF. In nucleotides, the CDR3 is TGTGCCAGCAGCGTAGGGGGTTCGGGGGTCTACGAGCAGTACTTC.

The V call is TRBV6-2 or TRBV6-3, the J call TRBJ1-1; a weak D match, TRBD1 (5 bases). V was shortened by 4 bases and J by 1 base, with 10 bases between the two germline ends. The CDR3 runs to 14 residues. CDR1 is MNHEY, CDR2 SVGEGT, per germline. As DNA, the CDR3 is TGTGCCAGCAGTTCTGACAGTGCGAACACTGAAGCTTTCTTT. Translation gives CASSSDSANTEAFF.

V and J are TRBV29-1 and TRBJ1-2; D is unresolved. V lost 1 base and J lost 2, with 5 bases in between. CDR3 length: 12 amino acids. The germline V gene has CDR1 SQVTM and CDR2 ANQGSEA. This CDR3 reads CSVEVRNYGYTF. The CDR3 DNA reads as TGCAGCGTTGAAGTACGGAACTATGGCTACACCTTC.

The V gene is TRBV27, the J gene TRBJ1-6; a weak D match, TRBD1 (5 bases). Trimming stripped 6 bases from V and 0 bases from J, with 9 bases between. Per germline, CDR1 MNHEY and CDR2 SMNVEV (reference sequence). The CDR3 runs 15 residues. In nucleotides, the CDR3 is TGTGCCAGCAGAAGAGACAGCTCCTATAATTCACCCCTCCACTTT. Amino acid sequence: CASRRDSSYNSPLHF.

The chain carries TRBV14 and TRBJ1-5, with 7 bases matching TRBD1. This CDR3 comprises 18 residues. Germline V gene sequence: CDR1 SGHDN, CDR2 FVKESK. J gave up 6 bases and V 4 bases, and 18 bases lay outside the gene matches. The CDR3: CASSPKRTGRGFPQPQHF. The CDR3 region has the DNA TGTGCCAGCAGCCCTAAGAGGACAGGCCGGGGGTTCCCTCAGCCCCAGCATTTT.